This T cell receptor beta chain was sequenced in a study of blood T cell repertoires in COVID-19. Germline V gives CDR1 LNHDA, CDR2 SQIVND (reference sequence). The J segment lost 4 bases and the V segment lost 2 bases, leaving 2 bases of the junction unmatched. The CDR3 has 15 amino acids. Profiled with immunoSEQ multiplex PCR; TCRdb holds only in-frame clones, not every one. The sample lists approximately 460,000 clones; nearly 90% were seen once. The chain joins TRBV19 to TRBJ2-7; TRBD2 agrees at 13 bases. This sequence originates from a young man with COVID-19, enrolled during active disease. Material for sequencing was peripheral blood. The CDR3 coding sequence is TGTGCCAGTAGTATAACTAGCGGGGGGGCTTACGAGCAGTACTTC. It is translated as CASSITSGGAYEQYF. The variable domain in full, completed from reference TRBV19 and TRBJ2-7, reads DGGITQSPKYLFRKEGQNVTLSCEQNLNHDAMYWYRQDPGQGLRLIYYSQIVNDFQKGDIAEGYSVSREKKESFPLTVTSAQKNPTAFYLCASSITSGGAYEQYFGPGTRLTVT.